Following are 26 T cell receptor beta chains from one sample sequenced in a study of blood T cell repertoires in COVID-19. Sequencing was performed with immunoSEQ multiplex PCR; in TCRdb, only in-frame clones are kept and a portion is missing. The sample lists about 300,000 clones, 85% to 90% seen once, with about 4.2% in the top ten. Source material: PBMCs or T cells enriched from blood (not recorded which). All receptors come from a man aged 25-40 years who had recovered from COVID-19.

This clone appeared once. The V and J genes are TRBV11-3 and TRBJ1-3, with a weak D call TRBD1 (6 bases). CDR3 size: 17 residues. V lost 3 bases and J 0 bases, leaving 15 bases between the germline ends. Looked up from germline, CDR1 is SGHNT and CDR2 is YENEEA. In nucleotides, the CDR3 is TGTGCCAGCAGCTTTAAAATTGGACAGTACTCTGGAAACACCATATATTTT. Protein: CASSFKIGQYSGNTIYF.

In nucleotides, the CDR3 is TGTGCCAGCAGCTTAGAGCGGGAGGGAACCTACAATGAGCAGTTCTTC. Amino acids: CASSLEREGTYNEQFF. V is TRBV7-9 and J is TRBJ2-1; 10 nucleotides agree with TRBD2. The germline CDR1 and CDR2 sequences are SEHNR and FQNEAQ (reference sequence). The V gene end was trimmed by 1 base and the J gene end by 2 bases; junction bases not matched to a gene: 2. The CDR3 runs to 16 residues.

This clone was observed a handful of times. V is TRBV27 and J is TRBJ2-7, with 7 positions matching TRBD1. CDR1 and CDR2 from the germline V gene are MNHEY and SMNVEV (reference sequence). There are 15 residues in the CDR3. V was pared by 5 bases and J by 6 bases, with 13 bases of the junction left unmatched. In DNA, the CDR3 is TGTGCCAGCAGTCCCCTCTACAGGGGAAGGGGCGAGCAGTACTTC. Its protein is CASSPLYRGRGEQYF.

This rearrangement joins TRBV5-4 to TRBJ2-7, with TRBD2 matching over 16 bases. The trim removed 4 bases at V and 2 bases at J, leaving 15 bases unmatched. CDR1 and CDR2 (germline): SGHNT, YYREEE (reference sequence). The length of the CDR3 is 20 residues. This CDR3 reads CASSQGLPGTSGRAPYEQYF. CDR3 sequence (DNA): TGTGCCAGCAGCCAGGGCCTCCCCGGGACTAGCGGGAGGGCGCCCTACGAGCAGTACTTC.

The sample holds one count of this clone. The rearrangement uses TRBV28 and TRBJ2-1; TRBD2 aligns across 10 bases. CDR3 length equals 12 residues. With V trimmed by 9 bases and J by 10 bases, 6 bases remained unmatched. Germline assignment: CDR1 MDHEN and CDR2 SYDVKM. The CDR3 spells CASSGRNHEQFF. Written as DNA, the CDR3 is TGTGCCAGTAGCGGGAGGAACCACGAGCAGTTCTTC. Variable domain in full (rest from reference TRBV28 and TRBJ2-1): DVKVTQSSRYLVKRTGEKVFLECVQDMDHENMFWYRQDPGLGLRLIYFSYDVKMKEKGDIPEGYSVSREKKERFSLILESASTNQTSMYLCASSGRNHEQFFGPGTRLTVL.

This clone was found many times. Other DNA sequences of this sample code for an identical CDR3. The CDR3 loop reads CASSSYRGLAYEQYF. In DNA, the CDR3 is TGTGCCAGCAGCTCGTACAGGGGGCTTGCCTACGAGCAGTACTTC. V is TRBV11-2 and J is TRBJ2-7; 9 nucleotides agree with TRBD1. Germline V lookup: CDR1 SGHAT, CDR2 FQNNGV. V lost 4 bases to trimming and J lost 2 bases; unmatched junction nucleotides: 6. The CDR3 has 15 residues.

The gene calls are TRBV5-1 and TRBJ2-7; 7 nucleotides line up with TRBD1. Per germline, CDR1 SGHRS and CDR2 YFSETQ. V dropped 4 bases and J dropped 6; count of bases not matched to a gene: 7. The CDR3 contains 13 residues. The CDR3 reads CASSGPTGREQYF. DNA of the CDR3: TGCGCCAGCAGCGGGCCGACAGGGCGCGAGCAGTACTTC.

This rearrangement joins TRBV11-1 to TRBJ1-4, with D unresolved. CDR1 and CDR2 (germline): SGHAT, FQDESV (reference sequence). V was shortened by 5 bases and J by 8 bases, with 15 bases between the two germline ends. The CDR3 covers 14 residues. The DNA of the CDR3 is TGTGCCAGCAGCCACCGTCGGCTCGGGGAAAAACTGTTTTTT. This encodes CASSHRRLGEKLFF.

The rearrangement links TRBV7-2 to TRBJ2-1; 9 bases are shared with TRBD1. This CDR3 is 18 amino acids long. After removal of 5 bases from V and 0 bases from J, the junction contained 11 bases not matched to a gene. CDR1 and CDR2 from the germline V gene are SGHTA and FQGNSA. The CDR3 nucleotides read TGTGCCAGCAGCGGAACGGGACAGGGCGGGGGCTCCTACAATGAGCAGTTCTTC. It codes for CASSGTGQGGGSYNEQFF.

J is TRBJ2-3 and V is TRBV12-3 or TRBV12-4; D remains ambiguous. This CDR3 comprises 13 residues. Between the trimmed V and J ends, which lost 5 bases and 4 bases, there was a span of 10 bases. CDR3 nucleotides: TGTGCCAGCAGTCTATCAGGCGCAGATACGCAGTATTTT. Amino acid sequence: CASSLSGADTQYF.

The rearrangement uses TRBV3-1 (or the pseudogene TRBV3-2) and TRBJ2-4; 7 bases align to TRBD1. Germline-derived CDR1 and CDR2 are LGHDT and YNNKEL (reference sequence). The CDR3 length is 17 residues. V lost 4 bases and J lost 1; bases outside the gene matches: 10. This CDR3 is CASSPRQGAMAKNIQYF. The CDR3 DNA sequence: TGTGCCAGCAGCCCGAGACAGGGCGCTATGGCCAAAAACATTCAGTACTTC.

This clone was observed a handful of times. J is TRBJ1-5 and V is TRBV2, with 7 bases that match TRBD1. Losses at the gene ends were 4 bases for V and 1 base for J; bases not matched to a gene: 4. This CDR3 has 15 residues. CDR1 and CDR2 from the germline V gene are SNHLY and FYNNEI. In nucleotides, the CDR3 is TGTGCCAGCAGTGGAGGGGGCCAGAGCAATCAGCCCCAGCATTTT. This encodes CASSGGGQSNQPQHF.

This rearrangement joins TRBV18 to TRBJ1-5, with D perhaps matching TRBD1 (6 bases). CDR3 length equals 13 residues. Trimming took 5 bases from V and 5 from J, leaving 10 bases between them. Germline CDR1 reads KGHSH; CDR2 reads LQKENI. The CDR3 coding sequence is TGTGCCAGCTCATCGACAGGCGATCAGCCCCAGCATTTT. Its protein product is CASSSTGDQPQHF.

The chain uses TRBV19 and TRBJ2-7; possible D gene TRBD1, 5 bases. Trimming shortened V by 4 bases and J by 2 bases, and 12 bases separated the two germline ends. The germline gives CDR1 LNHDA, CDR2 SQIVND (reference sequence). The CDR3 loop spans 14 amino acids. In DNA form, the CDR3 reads TGTGCCAGTAGTAGTCAGGGTCGGACCTACGAGCAGTACTTC. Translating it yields CASSSQGRTYEQYF. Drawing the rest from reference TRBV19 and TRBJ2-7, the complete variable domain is DGGITQSPKYLFRKEGQNVTLSCEQNLNHDAMYWYRQDPGQGLRLIYYSQIVNDFQKGDIAEGYSVSREKKESFPLTVTSAQKNPTAFYLCASSSQGRTYEQYFGPGTRLTVT.

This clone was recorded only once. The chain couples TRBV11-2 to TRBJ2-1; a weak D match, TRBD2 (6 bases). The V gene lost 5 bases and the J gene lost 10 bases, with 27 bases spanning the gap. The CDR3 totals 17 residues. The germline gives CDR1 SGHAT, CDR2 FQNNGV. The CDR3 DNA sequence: TGTGCCAGCAGCCCCAGGGTCGGGACTTCACAACGGGGGGAGCAGTTCTTC. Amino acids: CASSPRVGTSQRGEQFF.

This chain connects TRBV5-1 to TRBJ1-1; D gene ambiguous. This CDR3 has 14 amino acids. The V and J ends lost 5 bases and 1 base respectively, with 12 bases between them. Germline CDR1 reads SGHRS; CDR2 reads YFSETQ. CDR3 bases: TGCGCCAGCAGTCCGCCGGTCCGGAACACTGAAGCTTTCTTT. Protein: CASSPPVRNTEAFF.

The CDR3 region is CAISESKGVSYGYTF. In DNA, the CDR3 is TGTGCCATCAGTGAGTCGAAGGGGGTATCCTATGGCTACACCTTC. The chain links TRBV10-3 to TRBJ1-2; D might be TRBD1 (6 bases). Trimming pared 0 bases from V and 4 bases from J, leaving 12 bases between. The germline V gene encodes CDR1 ENHRY and CDR2 SYGVKD. This CDR3 has 15 residues.

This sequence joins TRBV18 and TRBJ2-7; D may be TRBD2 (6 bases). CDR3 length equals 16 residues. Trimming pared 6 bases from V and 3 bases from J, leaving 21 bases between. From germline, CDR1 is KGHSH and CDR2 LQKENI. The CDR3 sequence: CASSFAPSGGIYEQYF. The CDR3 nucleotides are TGTGCCAGCTCCTTCGCCCCTTCCGGGGGAATCTACGAGCAGTACTTC.

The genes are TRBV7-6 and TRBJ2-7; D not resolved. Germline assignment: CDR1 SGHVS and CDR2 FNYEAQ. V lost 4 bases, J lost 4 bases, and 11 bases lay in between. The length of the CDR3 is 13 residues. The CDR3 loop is CASSSPSSYEQYF. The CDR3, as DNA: TGTGCCAGCAGCTCGCCTAGTTCTTACGAGCAGTACTTC.

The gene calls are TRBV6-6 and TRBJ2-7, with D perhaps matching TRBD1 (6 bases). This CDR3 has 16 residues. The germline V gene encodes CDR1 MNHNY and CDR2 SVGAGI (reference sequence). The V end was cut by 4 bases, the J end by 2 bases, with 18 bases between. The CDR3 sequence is CASSSSIQGRPYEQYF. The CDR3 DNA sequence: TGTGCCAGCAGTTCCAGTATACAGGGACGTCCCTACGAGCAGTACTTC.

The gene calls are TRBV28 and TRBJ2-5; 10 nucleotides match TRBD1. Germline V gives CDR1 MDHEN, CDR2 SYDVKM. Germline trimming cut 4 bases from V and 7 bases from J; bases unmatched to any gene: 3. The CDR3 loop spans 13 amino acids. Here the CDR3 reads CASSSRDRGTQYF. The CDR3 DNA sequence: TGTGCCAGCAGTTCCCGGGACAGGGGGACCCAGTACTTC.

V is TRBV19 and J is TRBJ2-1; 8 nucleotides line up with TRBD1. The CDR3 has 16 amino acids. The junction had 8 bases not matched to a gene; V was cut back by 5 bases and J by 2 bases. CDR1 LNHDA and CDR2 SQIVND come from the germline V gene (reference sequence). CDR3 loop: CASSQTGVFPYNEQFF. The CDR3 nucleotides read TGTGCCAGTAGTCAGACAGGGGTTTTCCCCTACAATGAGCAGTTCTTC.

In DNA, the CDR3 is TGTGCCAGCAGCTTAGTTCTGGGGGCAGCAGCCGGGGAGCTGTTTTTT. As protein: CASSLVLGAAAGELFF. The rearrangement uses TRBV7-6 and TRBJ2-2; TRBD1 might be the D (6 bases). V was shortened by 1 base and J by 6 bases, with 15 bases between the two germline ends. Germline V gives CDR1 SGHVS, CDR2 FNYEAQ. The CDR3 spans 16 residues. Full variable domain (outside the CDR3, taken from reference TRBV7-6 and TRBJ2-2): GAGVSQSPRYKVTKRGQDVALRCDPISGHVSLYWYRQALGQGPEFLTYFNYEAQQDKSGLPNDRFSAERPEGSISTLTIQRTEQRDSAMYRCASSLVLGAAAGELFFGEGSRLTVL.

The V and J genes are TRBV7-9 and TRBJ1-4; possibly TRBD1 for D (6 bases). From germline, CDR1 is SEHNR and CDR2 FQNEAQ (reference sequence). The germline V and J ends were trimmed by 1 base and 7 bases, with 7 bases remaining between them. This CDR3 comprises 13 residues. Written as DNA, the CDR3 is TGTGCCAGCAGCTTAGTCAGGGGTGAAAAACTGTTTTTT. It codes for CASSLVRGEKLFF. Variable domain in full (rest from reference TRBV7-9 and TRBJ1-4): DTGVSQNPRHKITKRGQNVTFRCDPISEHNRLYWYRQTLGQGPEFLTYFQNEAQLEKSRLLSDRFSAERPKGSFSTLEIQRTEQGDSAMYLCASSLVRGEKLFFGSGTQLSVL.

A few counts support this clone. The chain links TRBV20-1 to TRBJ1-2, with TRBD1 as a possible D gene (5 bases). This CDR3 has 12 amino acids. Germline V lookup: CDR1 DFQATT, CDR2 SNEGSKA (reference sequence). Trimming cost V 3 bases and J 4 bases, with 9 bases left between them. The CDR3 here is CSASYGAYGYTF. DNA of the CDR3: TGCAGTGCTAGTTATGGGGCCTATGGCTACACCTTC.

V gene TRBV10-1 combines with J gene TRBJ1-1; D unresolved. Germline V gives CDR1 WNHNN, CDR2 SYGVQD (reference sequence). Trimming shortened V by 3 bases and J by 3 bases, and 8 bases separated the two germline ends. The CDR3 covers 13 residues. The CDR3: CASSDQLDTEAFF. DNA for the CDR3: TGCGCCAGCAGTGATCAACTGGACACTGAAGCTTTCTTT.